A single sample is the source of the 13 T cell receptor beta chains below, sequenced in a study of T cell repertoires in cytomegalovirus infection. These receptors' targets are unknown. TCRdb reanalysed the reads using MiXCR and keeps one entry per CDR3 protein. The table records just under 500,000 distinct CDR3 sequences, around 30% of them present only once. The source material was cultured PBMCs, sampled from culture after CMV antigen stimulation. These receptors all stem from a human donor in good health (CMV status not recorded). Some clones in this sample may be carry-over from other donors' samples.

The genes are TRBV29-1 and TRBJ1-1; TRBD1 matches at 7 bases. The CDR3 extends over 12 amino acids. The germline V gene encodes CDR1 SQVTM and CDR2 ANQGSEA. V lost 7 bases to trimming and J lost 5 bases; unmatched junction nucleotides: 7. The CDR3 DNA reads as TGCAGCGGGCAGACAGGGACGACTGAAGCTTTCTTT. Its translation: CSGQTGTTEAFF.

V and J are TRBV7-3 and TRBJ1-1; no definite D call. The V and J ends lost 1 base and 12 bases respectively, with 18 bases between them. The CDR3 consists of 14 residues. CDR1 is SGHTA, CDR2 FQGTGA, per germline. In nucleotides, the CDR3 is TGTGCCAGCAGCTTAAAGGGCGGCCTCGGACCGACTTTCTTT. It encodes CASSLKGGLGPTFF.

The sample holds a few counts of this clonotype. The V call is TRBV11-3, the J call TRBJ2-3; weak D call: TRBD1 (6 bases). There are 15 residues in the CDR3. CDR1 is SGHNT and CDR2 is YENEEA in the germline V gene. V was trimmed by 5 bases and J by 2 bases, leaving 14 bases between them. In DNA, the CDR3 is TGTGCCAGCAGCCCTCCGACAGGAAACACAGATACGCAGTATTTT. Amino acids: CASSPPTGNTDTQYF.

This chain connects TRBV19 to TRBJ2-1; possible D gene TRBD2, 5 bases. Per the germline V gene, CDR1 is LNHDA and CDR2 is SQIVND (reference sequence). V dropped 7 bases and J dropped 6 bases, with 13 bases sitting between them. CDR3 length equals 13 residues. The CDR3 region is CASTPYTSNEQFF. Here the CDR3 DNA reads TGTGCCAGTACCCCTTATACTAGCAATGAGCAGTTCTTC.

CDR3 DNA: TGTGCCAGCAGACGGACCAATAATTCACCCCTCCACTTT. Translated: CASRRTNNSPLHF. This sequence joins TRBV7-8 and TRBJ1-6; D is undetermined. Deletions cut 6 bases from V and 5 bases from J, with 8 bases between. Germline CDR1 and CDR2: SGHVS and FQNEAQ. The CDR3 extends over 13 amino acids.

In this sample, this clonotype turned up a few times. The V and J genes are TRBV6-2 or TRBV6-3 and TRBJ2-7; 13 bases align to TRBD2. V lost 6 bases, J lost 1 base, and 18 bases stayed unmatched. Germline values: CDR1 MNHEY, CDR2 SVGEGT. CDR3 length: 20 amino acids. The CDR3 region has the DNA TGTGCCAGCAGCCCATCGCGCGGACTAGCGGGAGATCGCAATTCCTACGAGCAGTACTTC. It codes for CASSPSRGLAGDRNSYEQYF.

The chain recombines TRBV9 with TRBJ2-7, with TRBD1 matching 11 bases. V lost 4 bases to trimming and J lost 6 bases; unmatched junction nucleotides: 6. Germline-derived CDR1 and CDR2 are SGDLS and YYNGEE. The CDR3 is made up of 14 amino acids. CDR3 protein: CASSPRTGGSEQYF. In DNA, the CDR3 is TGTGCCAGCAGCCCCCGGACAGGGGGCAGCGAGCAGTACTTC.

This clonotype was recorded at least ten times. This rearrangement joins TRBV7-2 to TRBJ2-5; 7 bases align to TRBD1. This CDR3 is built from 15 residues. Looked up from germline, CDR1 is SGHTA and CDR2 is FQGNSA. J gave up 4 bases and V 5 bases, and 10 bases lay outside the gene matches. The CDR3 bases are TGTGCCAGCAGCATCCGACAGGGATGGAGAGAGACCCAGTACTTC. This gives the protein CASSIRQGWRETQYF.

The chain employs TRBV5-6 and TRBJ2-7, with D perhaps assigned TRBD1 or TRBD2 (5 bases each). This CDR3 has 14 amino acids. The V end was cut by 4 bases, the J end by 4 bases, with 15 bases between. From germline, CDR1 is SGHDT and CDR2 YYEEEE. CDR3: CASSEGTSRYEQYV. For the CDR3, the DNA is TGTGCCAGCAGCGAAGGGACCAGTCGGTACGAGCAGTACGTC.

This clonotype has only a few counts. The rearrangement uses TRBV12-3 or TRBV12-4 and TRBJ2-2; no definite D call. The CDR3 runs 15 residues. V was pared by 5 bases and J by 2 bases, with 12 bases between. The CDR3 reads CASSPLTVNTGELFF. Written as DNA, the CDR3 is TGTGCCAGCAGTCCCCTGACGGTCAACACCGGGGAGCTGTTTTTT.

The CDR3 is CASSEYNRDYGYTF. The CDR3, as DNA: TGTGCCAGCAGTGAATATAACAGGGACTATGGCTACACCTTC. The rearrangement links TRBV25-1 to TRBJ1-2, with D maybe TRBD1 (6 bases). CDR1 and CDR2 from the germline V gene are MGHDK and SYGVNS. This CDR3 has 14 residues. V lost 0 bases and J 3 bases, leaving 8 bases between the germline ends.

The chain employs TRBV12-3 or TRBV12-4 and TRBJ2-5, with no clear D. The CDR3 runs 15 residues. Between the trimmed V and J ends, which lost 5 bases and 0 bases, there was a span of 13 bases. The CDR3 region is CASSPLRPDQETQYF. CDR3 DNA sequence: TGTGCCAGCAGTCCTCTTCGCCCGGACCAAGAGACCCAGTACTTC.

The table lists this clonotype with a few counts. The V gene is TRBV12-3 or TRBV12-4, the J gene TRBJ1-2; D gene unclear. V was pared by 0 bases and J by 4 bases, with 18 bases between. This CDR3 spans 17 amino acids. The CDR3 DNA sequence: TGTGCCAGCAGTTTAGCAGGGCTCGGGGAGTTACTCTATGGCTACACCTTC. Its translation: CASSLAGLGELLYGYTF.